This section outlines one TCR beta chain sequence together with its context. The sample belongs to a study of OX40 agonist ivuxolimab in advanced cancers. Assay used: immunoSEQ multiplex PCR; TCRdb lists only in-frame clones, some missing. The sample lists roughly 100,000 clones, more than 75% occurring once. Sequencing was performed on CD4+ or CD8+ T cells sorted from blood, taken in a trial of the OX40 agonist ivuxolimab. The TCR was taken from an adult with an advanced solid tumor such as melanoma, head and neck, liver or kidney cancer.

This chain's CDR3 is CASSWDWTSGRGEQFF. The CDR3 DNA sequence: TGTGCCAGTAGTTGGGACTGGACTAGCGGGAGAGGTGAGCAGTTCTTC. J is TRBJ2-1 and V is TRBV19; TRBD2 matches 13 bases. J lost 9 bases, V lost 5 bases, and 10 bases had no gene match. Germline CDR1 LNHDA, CDR2 SQIVND (reference sequence). The CDR3 sequence is 16 residues long.